The 27 T cell receptor beta chains in this list originate from one sample, sequenced in a study of regulatory T cells in long-lasting Graves disease. The TCR beta library used iRepertoire HTBI primers with Arm-PCR amplification of CDR3. TCRdb re-called the multiplex PCR reads with MiXCR, one entry per CDR3 protein. The data hold fewer than 450,000 distinct CDR3 sequences, with 20% to 25% observed a single time. Documented time point: persistent/refractory GD, antithyroid drugs over 5 years with positive TRAb. From RNA extracted from PBMCs, the TCR library was made. The source was peripheral blood mononuclear cells (PBMCs), collected when the disease was refractory, from a patient treated with antithyroid drugs. These receptors originate from a female donor with Graves disease.

This chain uses TRBV9 with TRBJ1-1; 7 nucleotides agree with TRBD1. Germline V gives CDR1 SGDLS, CDR2 YYNGEE. This CDR3 is built from 15 residues. V lost 4 bases, J lost 5 bases, and 11 bases stayed unmatched. CDR3 bases: TGTGCCAGCAGCCCCGTAGTGGAGGGGGCGACTGAAGCTTTCTTT. It specifies CASSPVVEGATEAFF.

This chain uses TRBV29-1 with TRBJ1-1; the D is unclear. Per germline, CDR1 SQVTM and CDR2 ANQGSEA. Between the trimmed V and J ends, which lost 5 bases and 5 bases, there was a span of 12 bases. CDR3 length: 12 amino acids. The CDR3 DNA follows: TGCAGCGTTTCCAACTGGGGAACTGAAGCTTTCTTT. Protein sequence: CSVSNWGTEAFF.

CDR3 sequence: CSVEGFTEGYTF. CDR3 DNA sequence: TGCAGCGTTGAAGGTTTTACTGAGGGCTACACCTTC. This chain connects TRBV29-1 to TRBJ1-2, with unresolved D. Germline lookup yields CDR1 SQVTM and CDR2 ANQGSEA. The CDR3 has 12 residues. Trimming left V 1 base short and J 8 bases short, with 11 bases between.

The chain couples TRBV14 to TRBJ2-7; D uncertain. The CDR3 has 16 residues. Germline V lookup: CDR1 SGHDN, CDR2 FVKESK. V shed 3 bases and J shed 3 bases, with 18 bases lying between them. Here the CDR3 reads CASSHKTAAGRYEQYF. The CDR3 DNA reads as TGTGCCAGCAGCCATAAGACCGCGGCAGGCCGCTACGAGCAGTACTTC.

The table lists this clonotype with a few counts. V gene TRBV27 combines with J gene TRBJ2-4; TRBD1 might be the D (6 bases). The V and J ends lost 4 bases and 0 bases respectively, with 19 bases between them. Germline V gene data show CDR1 as MNHEY and CDR2 as SMNVEV (reference sequence). The CDR3 loop spans 18 amino acids. In nucleotides, the CDR3 is TGTGCCAGCAGTTCGACATATCACAGGGACGTAGCCAAAAACATTCAGTACTTC. The encoded protein is CASSSTYHRDVAKNIQYF.

About this clonotype: A read error may be the cause here, since a much bigger clone is one base away. This chain links TRBV15 with TRBJ1-2; TRBD1 matches at 12 bases. This CDR3 is built from 14 residues. Germline V lookup: CDR1 LNHNV, CDR2 YYDKDF (reference sequence). J was trimmed by 4 bases and V by 5 bases; bases with no gene match: 2. As DNA, the CDR3 is TGTGCCACCAGCGGGGACAGGGGGCTCTATGGCTACACCTTC. It yields the protein CATSGDRGLYGYTF.

In this sample, this clonotype turned up a few times. V gene TRBV27 combines with J gene TRBJ1-4; 10 nucleotides match TRBD1. The germline V gene encodes CDR1 MNHEY and CDR2 SMNVEV (reference sequence). V was clipped by 4 bases and J by 8 bases; unmatched bases: 13. The CDR3 length is 17 residues. CDR3 coding DNA: TGTGCCAGCAGTTCTGTTACCGGGACAGGGGTCGGAGAAAAACTGTTTTTT. It is translated as CASSSVTGTGVGEKLFF.

This clonotype was counted ten times or more. The gene calls are TRBV29-1 and TRBJ1-2; a possible D gene is TRBD1 (5 bases). The CDR3 consists of 14 residues. The V gene lost 1 base and the J gene lost 4 bases, with 13 bases spanning the gap. The germline V gene encodes CDR1 SQVTM and CDR2 ANQGSEA. The CDR3 DNA follows: TGCAGCGTTGAAGGAGGAGACAGCTCCTATGGCTACACCTTC. Translating gives CSVEGGDSSYGYTF.

This clonotype was counted a few times. The rearrangement links TRBV7-8 to TRBJ2-1, with TRBD1 matching 9 bases. Per the germline V gene, CDR1 is SGHVS and CDR2 is FQNEAQ. The CDR3 sequence is 16 residues long. With V trimmed by 3 bases and J by 8 bases, 11 bases remained unmatched. The CDR3 sequence: CASSFGTGMVRDEQFF. Here the CDR3 DNA reads TGTGCCAGCAGCTTCGGGACAGGGATGGTGAGGGATGAGCAGTTCTTC.

This clonotype was recorded only once. The V call is TRBV4-3, the J call TRBJ2-7; D may be TRBD2 (6 bases). The CDR3 runs 13 residues. CDR1 and CDR2 (germline): LGHNA, YSLEER. V dropped 4 bases and J dropped 7 bases, with 14 bases sitting between them. CDR3 bases: TGCGCCAGCAGCCTCTACTGGGGGGAGGAGCAGTACTTC. This codes for CASSLYWGEEQYF.

This clonotype was counted ten times or more. CDR3 region: CASSTSGRVYEQYF. The CDR3 DNA is TGTGCCAGTAGCACAAGCGGGAGGGTCTACGAGCAGTACTTC. The genes are TRBV19 and TRBJ2-7; 10 bases are shared with TRBD2. V was clipped by 6 bases and J by 3 bases; unmatched bases: 5. The germline CDR1 and CDR2 sequences are LNHDA and SQIVND (reference sequence). This CDR3 contains 14 residues.

This clonotype was seen a few times. This chain uses TRBV13 with TRBJ2-7; possible D gene TRBD2, 5 bases. Deletions cut 0 bases from V and 0 bases from J, with 9 bases between. This CDR3 has 15 amino acids. Germline V gene lookup returns CDR1 PRHDT and CDR2 FYEKMQ (reference sequence). The CDR3 DNA follows: TGTGCCAGCAGCTTAGGCCAGAGGGTCTCCTACGAGCAGTACTTC. Residues: CASSLGQRVSYEQYF. Complete variable domain (other parts from reference TRBV13 and TRBJ2-7): AAGVIQSPRHLIKEKRETATLKCYPIPRHDTVYWYQQGPGQDPQFLISFYEKMQSDKGSIPDRFSAQQFSDYHSELNMSSLELGDSALYFCASSLGQRVSYEQYFGPGTRLTVT.

At least ten counts were recorded for this clonotype. The chain couples TRBV12-3 or TRBV12-4 to TRBJ1-6; D perhaps matches TRBD1 (6 bases). The CDR3 runs to 17 residues. V was shortened by 6 bases and J by 7 bases, with 22 bases between the two germline ends. The CDR3 DNA reads as TGTGCCAGCAGCAATACAGGGATAAGGAGCGGGAATTCACCCCTCCACTTT. It codes for CASSNTGIRSGNSPLHF.

The chain couples TRBV6-2 or TRBV6-3 to TRBJ2-7; TRBD2 is a possible D gene (6 bases). Germline CDR1 MNHEY, CDR2 SVGEGT. The CDR3 consists of 15 residues. Trimming stripped 6 bases from V and 1 base from J, with 16 bases between. The CDR3 sequence is CASSLHGLASYEQYF. The CDR3 nucleotides are TGTGCCAGCAGCCTCCATGGGCTAGCGTCCTACGAGCAGTACTTC.

The V gene is TRBV5-1, the J gene TRBJ2-7, with TRBD2 matching over 9 bases. The V and J ends lost 0 bases and 3 bases, in that order; junction bases with no gene match: 4. Germline CDR1 SGHRS, CDR2 YFSETQ. This CDR3 spans 15 amino acids. The CDR3 coding sequence is TGCGCCAGCAGCTTGGAGGGACTAGCTCTCTACGAGCAGTACTTC. Translated, it gives CASSLEGLALYEQYF.

Ten or more counts support this clonotype. One end of the junction is discordant with germline, which a read error may explain. The CDR3 region is CASSVELVF. CDR3 sequence (DNA): TGTGCCAGCAGCGTTGAGTTGGTCTTC. The V and J genes are TRBV7-2 and TRBJ2-7; D is undetermined. CDR1 is SGHTA, CDR2 FQGNSA, per germline. This CDR3 is 9 amino acids long.

At least ten counts were recorded for this clonotype. The chain has TRBV30 and TRBJ1-6, with 10 bases identical to TRBD1. The germline V gene has CDR1 GTSNPN and CDR2 SVGIG (reference sequence). The CDR3 has 14 amino acids. J lost 10 bases, V lost 3 bases, and 6 bases had no gene match. DNA of the CDR3: TGTGCCTGGAGGCAGACAGGGGGCATCTCACCCCTCCACTTT. Its protein product is CAWRQTGGISPLHF.

The chain links TRBV15 to TRBJ1-2; D is perhaps TRBD1 (5 bases). The V end lost 4 bases, the J end lost 6 bases, and 24 bases lay between the germline ends. The CDR3 covers 17 residues. Germline V CDR1 and CDR2: LNHNV, YYDKDF (reference sequence). The CDR3 here is CATSTSRSLRGSDGYTF. CDR3 nucleotide sequence: TGTGCCACCAGCACCTCCAGGAGCTTAAGGGGTTCGGATGGCTACACCTTC.

This clonotype occurred many times. The gene calls are TRBV28 and TRBJ1-1; D is undetermined. The CDR3 has 14 residues. Germline CDR1 and CDR2: MDHEN and SYDVKM. V was shortened by 1 base and J by 0 bases, with 6 bases between the two germline ends. The chain's CDR3 is CASSLSRMNTEAFF. The CDR3 DNA follows: TGTGCCAGCAGTTTATCACGAATGAACACTGAAGCTTTCTTT.

Comments on this clonotype: A far larger clone is a single base away, which makes a read error likely. The CDR3 DNA sequence: TGTGCCAGCTGTGAAGGCGGGGGGACTAGCGGGAGTTTGGCACACAATGAGCGGTTCTTC. Residues: CASCEGGGTSGSLAHNERFF. The chain combines TRBV12-3 or TRBV12-4 with TRBJ2-4, with 14 nucleotides matching TRBD2. The CDR3 is made up of 20 amino acids.

This clonotype has a count of ten or more. The chain has TRBV2 and TRBJ2-3, with TRBD1 matching over 12 bases. Germline V gives CDR1 SNHLY, CDR2 FYNNEI. Germline trimming cut 3 bases from V and 6 bases from J; bases unmatched to any gene: 4. The CDR3 has 15 amino acids. CDR3 coding DNA: TGTGCCAGCAGTGACCGGGACAGGGGGCTCGATACGCAGTATTTT. This encodes CASSDRDRGLDTQYF.

This clonotype appeared many times. CDR3 DNA sequence: TGTGCCAGCCGCCTGTCCAGCGGGACGAACACCGGGGAGCTGTTTTTT. It specifies CASRLSSGTNTGELFF. This chain joins TRBV7-9 and TRBJ2-2; 7 nucleotides match TRBD2. V shed 8 bases and J 0 bases; nucleotides not matched to a gene: 9. CDR1 is SEHNR, CDR2 FQNEAQ, per germline (reference sequence). The CDR3 consists of 16 residues.

The CDR3 coding sequence is TGTGCCAGCAGTTACTCTGCTAGCGGGAGTGCCGTGGGGGAGACCCAGTACTTC. Amino acids: CASSYSASGSAVGETQYF. The rearrangement uses TRBV6-2 or TRBV6-3 and TRBJ2-5, with 10 bases lining up with TRBD2. This CDR3 comprises 18 residues. The V segment lost 0 bases and the J segment 5 bases; nucleotides outside the gene matches: 12. CDR1 and CDR2 from the germline V gene are MNHEY and SVGEGT.

This clonotype was detected many times. The rearrangement joins TRBV19 to TRBJ1-2; tentative D call: TRBD1 (6 bases). V lost 6 bases and J lost 5, with 16 bases in between. The CDR3 runs to 14 residues. Germline V CDR1 and CDR2: LNHDA, SQIVND (reference sequence). The CDR3 is CASSPFYRAYGYTF. The CDR3 DNA follows: TGTGCCAGTAGCCCCTTTTACAGGGCGTATGGCTACACCTTC.

The chain joins TRBV12-3 or TRBV12-4 to TRBJ2-7, with 7 bases identical to TRBD1. CDR3 size: 13 residues. The trim removed 6 bases at V and 2 bases at J, leaving 4 bases unmatched. The CDR3 protein is CASRVGTAYEQYF. CDR3 bases: TGTGCCAGCAGGGTCGGGACAGCCTACGAGCAGTACTTC.

J is TRBJ2-1 and V is TRBV20-1; D possibly matches TRBD1 or TRBD2 (6 bases each). V lost 2 bases and J lost 4, with 18 bases in between. The CDR3 runs to 16 residues. The germline V gene has CDR1 DFQATT and CDR2 SNEGSKA (reference sequence). CDR3 region: CSARPLWGAIYNEQFF. The DNA of the CDR3 is TGCAGTGCTAGACCGCTCTGGGGGGCCATATACAATGAGCAGTTCTTC.

The chain recombines TRBV7-9 with TRBJ1-1; D not certain. Germline CDR1 reads SEHNR; CDR2 reads FQNEAQ (reference sequence). Trimming shortened V by 2 bases and J by 8 bases, and 15 bases separated the two germline ends. This CDR3 comprises 14 residues. Here the CDR3 reads CASSLTIGAGEAFF. The CDR3 DNA sequence: TGTGCCAGCAGCTTAACAATAGGAGCCGGGGAAGCTTTCTTT.